What follows is one T cell receptor beta chain and its context. It lacks a known antigen. It has no much larger one-base neighbor in the sample; base qualities were not kept. Using the deep immunoSEQ assay, TCR CDR3 regions were amplified from genomic DNA by multiplex PCR. Extracted genomic DNA from each cell subset was spread evenly across all wells of several immunoSEQ 96-well plates, with each plate serving as a replicate. For sorted subsets, roughly 200 ng of genomic DNA, equivalent to 25,000 to 35,000 T cell genomes, went into each replicate PCR. Purified libraries were measured with a Qubit 3.0 fluorometer, size-checked on a Bioanalyzer 2100, and measured again with the KAPA Library Quantification kit. Each immunoSEQ 96-well plate was sequenced on its own single-read 150-cycle Illumina NextSeq 550 flow cell. Turning to the authors' computational methods: Because only junctional sequences without quality scores were contained in the immunoSEQ output, filtering matching that applied to full-length reads could not be performed. Sequences were annotated with PyIR, a Python wrapper for IgBLAST v1.9, using IMGT germline references to assign V/J genes and CDR3. Reads with weak V/J assignments (E-value above 1e-6), missing CDR3, stop codons, out-of-frame junctions, or ambiguous translated residues were removed. V3J clonotypes were defined by identical inferred V gene, J gene, and CDR3 amino acid sequence. To compute the percentage overlap between repertoires, the number of shared unique clonotypes was divided by the size of the smaller repertoire. Three approaches were used to assess repertoire richness: RTK rarefaction, the Chao1 estimator, and Recon v2.1 estimates of unobserved clonotypes. OLGA was used to compute generation probabilities for all TCRbeta clonotypes that the gDNA method yielded from four donors. TCRdb re-hosts the immuneACCESS table, in-frame sequences only. Its copies lack some clones; in the studies checked, an unresolved V gene accounts for under half of them, and the cause for the rest is not known. V and J calls and clone size come straight from that table; D and trimming were deduced from the DNA. The sample data list under 1,900,000 clones, and around 98.5% of these were observed just once. Of the sample, 0.3% to 0.45% is held by the ten largest clones.

This entry comes from a study of shared clonotypes between healthy human individuals (dated by TCRdb to about 2020). Study-wide context: The cohort included a few men and a couple of women between 18 and 49 years of age. For each donor, three plates each were used for CD4 naive and CD4 memory, two plates were used for CD8 naive, and one plate was used for CD8 memory. Blood TCR repertoires of five healthy adults were deeply sequenced to estimate repertoire size and the extent of clonotype sharing between individuals. To increase sequencing depth and limit assay-specific biases, different laboratories used diverse techniques to prepare libraries and sequence TCR repertoires. Each donor's leukapheresis produced roughly between roughly 0.85 and 9.5 billion PBMCs.

Donors were healthy HIV-negative adults with no recently reported acute infections or vaccinations. Every donor was a Caucasian adult living in Nashville, Tennessee, USA. Magnetic negative selection was used to enrich CD4+ T cells, after which naive cells were positively selected on CD45RA and the negative fraction became the memory subset. Blood was obtained by leukapheresis, after which PBMCs were separated by Ficoll-Histopaque density gradient centrifugation and cryopreserved in liquid nitrogen vapor phase. Purity and quantity of every magnetically sorted T cell population were checked by analytical flow cytometry. Genomic DNA was isolated from each sorted fraction and quantified by UV absorbance on a Nanodrop 2000c. Broad study findings and their caveats: Even with the large sequencing depth, rarefaction of the sorted-subset datasets indicated that sequencing was incomplete. Larger estimated clonotype richness was generally found for naive subsets than for memory subsets. Compared with non-shared clonotypes, clonotypes shared by all four sorted-subset donors had higher generation probabilities. The small number of donors limited the genetic and exposure-history diversity represented. Sampling was restricted to blood, and TCR repertoires in tissues likely differ from the TCR repertoires found in blood. Across a few donors, approximately 5% of naive CD4, 3% to 4% of naive CD8, roughly 2.3% of memory CD4, and 0.4% of memory CD8 clonotypes were shared. Pairwise subsampling indicated that sequencing depth was expected to affect the degree of clonotype sharing among donors.

The CDR3, from cysteine to phenylalanine, totals 18 residues. Of the read, only the CDR3 DNA is kept; its 54 bases are in frame from base 1. The V and J ends are trimmed by 3 bases and 0 bases, leaving 18 bases between them. The germline V gene encodes CDR1 LGHNT and CDR2 FRNRAP. What was sequenced was naive CD4+ T cells sorted from blood. The intended sense of this specimen's cell subset or site label: CD45RA+ positively selected. The chain joins TRBV12-5 to TRBJ2-1; the D gene is perhaps TRBD2, from 6 matching bases. The clonotype comes from a man aged 25-45 years in good health. The sequenced DNA: TGTGCTAGTGGTTTTACAACCCTAGCGAAACCCTCCTACAATGAGCAGTTCTTC. It codes for CASGFTTLAKPSYNEQFF.